This T cell receptor (beta chain) comes out of a study of shared clonotypes between healthy human individuals. At the level of the study: Each donor had three CD4 naive, three CD4 memory, two CD8 naive and one CD8 memory plate. Whole-study results and caveats: Clonotype sharing among the donors was expected to vary with sequencing depth. Only blood was sampled, and tissue TCR repertoires likely differ from blood ones.

Note on this clone: The antigen is undetermined.

Deep was the level at which the assay was run. Produced via immunoSEQ multiplex PCR; TCRdb's table is partial and in-frame only. The sample has some 2,000,000 clones, just under 95% seen once. The naive CD8 fraction comprised CD45RO-negative cells positively selected for CCR7 and excluded terminally differentiated effector memory CD45RA+ cells. Looked up from germline, CDR1 is SGHDT and CDR2 is YYEEEE. The junction had 8 bases not matched to a gene; V was cut back by 5 bases and J by 0 bases. This CDR3 is 17 amino acids long. The sample consisted of naive CD8+ T cells sorted from blood. The clonotype was recovered from a man younger than 30 in good health. The J gene is TRBJ2-3, the V gene TRBV5-6, with TRBD2 matching 11 bases. In DNA, the CDR3 is TGTGCCAGCAGTTACGGACTAGCGGGCCTTAGCACAGATACGCAGTATTTT. As protein: CASSYGLAGLSTDTQYF.